This T cell receptor (beta chain) was captured by sequencing in a study of immune evolution from preneoplasia to lung adenocarcinoma. The overall study: HLA loss of heterozygosity: 7% AIS, about 15% MIA, over 25% ADC, none AAH.

This clone was seen more than once but under ten times. Its antigen is unidentified. Resections took place in Japan or China from the mid-2010s to the late 2010s. Measured with immunoSEQ multiplex PCR; TCRdb has only the in-frame clones, and not every one. The sample lists about 4,900 clones; around 80% were seen once. CDR3 length: 13 amino acids. Germline V gene data show CDR1 as LNHDA and CDR2 as SQIVND (reference sequence). V lost 6 bases and J 6 bases, leaving 13 bases between the germline ends. Whole-study findings and limits: Top clone frequencies peaked in normal lung, apparently declining through invasive adenocarcinoma. Later-stage lesions appeared to have more T cells, more diversity, less clonality.

The clonotype was recovered from a person aged 70 to 85 with lung adenocarcinoma. The specimen sequenced was FFPE lung adenocarcinoma in situ tissue. The rearrangement links TRBV19 to TRBJ2-3; possible D gene TRBD1, 6 bases. The CDR3 coding sequence is TGTGCCAGTAGAGCACAGGGTATCGATACGCAGTATTTT. Residues: CASRAQGIDTQYF. The entire variable domain, with the rest obtained from reference TRBV19 and TRBJ2-3, is as follows: DGGITQSPKYLFRKEGQNVTLSCEQNLNHDAMYWYRQDPGQGLRLIYYSQIVNDFQKGDIAEGYSVSREKKESFPLTVTSAQKNPTAFYLCASRAQGIDTQYFGPGTRLTVL.